This is a list of T cell receptor beta chains from one sample in a study of T cell repertoires in cytomegalovirus infection. For these TCRs, the target antigens are not known. TCRdb reprocessed the reads via MiXCR and lists one record per CDR3 protein. Counted here are about 310,000 distinct CDR3 sequences, roughly 25% occurring once; the ten biggest clones make up more than 10%. Here the sequenced sample was cultured PBMCs, taken from culture after CMV antigen stimulation. These receptors came from a human donor in good health (CMV status not recorded). Some clones in this sample may be carry-over from other donors' samples. Both conserved end residues are part of each CDR3. The order of the fields is V gene, D gene, clone size, J gene, CDR3 DNA, CDR3 protein. A D gene is named only where the DNA matches it firmly. For some rows the clone size is stated as once, few or many, or as a class when expanded; others skip it.

TRBV30,TRBD2,NA,TRBJ2-1,TGTGCCTGGGCCCCCGGGGGGACGACTAAGCAGTTCTTC,CAWAPGGTTKQFF
TRBV12-3/TRBV12-4,NA,few,TRBJ1-2,TGTGCCAGCAGTTTAGCACATAACTATGGCTACACCTTC,CASSLAHNYGYTF
TRBV7-2,NA,NA,TRBJ2-1,TGTGCCAGCAGCTCGAAACGCGACAGAGCTTACAATGAGCAGTTCTTC,CASSSKRDRAYNEQFF
TRBV7-2,NA,few,TRBJ2-3,TGTGCCAGCAGCTTAGGCCAGGGAGTTTGGCAGTATTTT,CASSLGQGVWQYF
TRBV7-8,TRBD1,few,TRBJ1-4,TGTGCCAGCAGCTCCCGGGACAGGGTTTATAATGAAAAACTGTTTTTT,CASSSRDRVYNEKLFF
TRBV9,NA,NA,TRBJ2-3,TGTGCCAGCAGCTTTTCGACTAGAGAGAGCACAGATACGCAGTATTTT,CASSFSTRESTDTQYF
TRBV7-2,TRBD2,many,TRBJ2-3,TGTGCCAGCAGCCCAACGGCCGCGGGGGCAGATACGCAGTATTTT,CASSPTAAGADTQYF
TRBV12-3/TRBV12-4,NA,NA,TRBJ1-1,TGTGCCACCACCGGGCGGTTGAACACTGAAGCTTTCTTT,CATTGRLNTEAFF
TRBV5-1,TRBD1,NA,TRBJ2-5,TGCGCCAGCAGCTTAGGACAGGGTAACCAAGAGACCCAGTACTTC,CASSLGQGNQETQYF
TRBV7-2,TRBD1,few,TRBJ1-6,TGTGCCAGCAGCTTAGGACAGGGAGGAAATTCACCCCTCCACTTT,CASSLGQGGNSPLHF
TRBV24-1,NA,NA,TRBJ2-1,TGTGCCACCAGTGATCCTAAAAGCTCCTACAATGAGCAGTTCTTC,CATSDPKSSYNEQFF
TRBV30,NA,few,TRBJ2-7,TGTGCCTGGAGTAGACAGGTCCGCTCCTACGAGCAGTACTTC,CAWSRQVRSYEQYF
TRBV6-8,TRBD2,few,TRBJ2-5,TGTGCCAGCAGTCGGGTAGCGGGATTTCAACAGACCCAGTACTTC,CASSRVAGFQQTQYF
TRBV7-2,TRBD1,many,TRBJ1-1,TGTGCCAGCAGCTTCCCAGGGGGTGTCACTGAAGCTTTCTTT,CASSFPGGVTEAFF
TRBV19,TRBD1,NA,TRBJ2-6,TGTGCCAGTAGTATTTTGGACAGGCGGCCCTCTGGGGCCAACGTCCTGACTTTC,CASSILDRRPSGANVLTF
TRBV4-1,NA,NA,TRBJ2-1,TGCGCCAGCAGCCAAGTGGAAAATTACAATGAGCAGTTCTTC,CASSQVENYNEQFF
TRBV28,NA,few,TRBJ1-1,TGTGCCAGCAGGGCGATCCGTGAAGCTTTCTTT,CASRAIREAFF
TRBV4-1,NA,NA,TRBJ1-2,TGCGCCAGCAGCCAAGAGGTACGGACAGTCGGTGGCTACACCTTC,CASSQEVRTVGGYTF
TRBV20-1,NA,NA,TRBJ1-1,TGCAGTGTAGTAGTGAACACTGAAGCTTTCTTT,CSVVVNTEAFF
TRBV7-3,NA,NA,TRBJ2-1,TGTGCCAGCAGCTTAACGGTCTACTACAATGAGCAGTTCTTC,CASSLTVYYNEQFF
TRBV5-6,NA,few,TRBJ1-4,TGTGCCAGCACCCTGGGGCAGGGCGGCGAAAAACTGTTTTTT,CASTLGQGGEKLFF
TRBV29-1,NA,few,TRBJ1-1,TGCAGCGTAAACCAGGGTACTGAAGCTTTCTTT,CSVNQGTEAFF
TRBV7-2,TRBD1,many,TRBJ1-5,TGTGCCAGCAGCTCGACAGGGTATAGCAATCAGCCCCAGCATTTT,CASSSTGYSNQPQHF
TRBV14,NA,NA,TRBJ2-5,TGTGCCAGCAGCCAAGATAATCGGGACCAAGAGACCCAGTACTTC,CASSQDNRDQETQYF
TRBV7-2,NA,many,TRBJ1-2,TGTGCCAGCACCCTCAGGGTCAGGGTGACGGGCTACACCTTC,CASTLRVRVTGYTF
TRBV29-1,NA,many,TRBJ1-1,TGCAGCGTTGAAGTCGTCTGGCGGAGTATGAACACTGAAGCTTTCTTT,CSVEVVWRSMNTEAFF
TRBV7-2,TRBD1,NA,TRBJ1-5,TGTGCCAGCAGCGCACAGGGGCCTCGTCAGCCCCAGCATTTT,CASSAQGPRQPQHF
TRBV18,NA,NA,TRBJ1-2,TGTGCCAGCTCACCTCAAGAAAACTTTAACTATGGCTACACCTTC,CASSPQENFNYGYTF
TRBV27,NA,NA,TRBJ2-5,TGTGCCAGCAGAACAGGGTCCCGTTTGGAGAGCCAGTACTTC,CASRTGSRLESQYF
TRBV19,NA,many,TRBJ2-5,TGTGCCAGTAGTATCAGGGGCGCTCAGGGGGAGACCCAGTACTTC,CASSIRGAQGETQYF
TRBV20-1,TRBD1,NA,TRBJ2-7,TGCAGTGCTATAGGACAGGAACCCTACGAGCAGTACTTC,CSAIGQEPYEQYF
TRBV7-9,NA,NA,TRBJ1-4,TGTGCCAGCAGCCTCCTGACAGACTCTCTAGGCTTGGAAAAACTGTTTTTT,CASSLLTDSLGLEKLFF
TRBV12-3/TRBV12-4,NA,NA,TRBJ1-1,TGTGCCAGCAGTCACGGGACGGAGGCTTCTGAAGCTTTCTTT,CASSHGTEASEAFF
TRBV19,NA,NA,TRBJ2-1,TGTGCCAGTAGTACCAAAAACAGTGCCGGTGAGCAGTTCTTC,CASSTKNSAGEQFF
TRBV11-2,TRBD2,few,TRBJ2-5,TGTGCCACGAAACTAGCGGGTGAAATAGAGACCCAGTACTTC,CATKLAGEIETQYF
TRBV19,TRBD2,NA,TRBJ2-1,TGTGCTGTATACGGTGGCGGGAGGGGCGGCAATGAGCAGTTCTTC,CAVYGGGRGGNEQFF
TRBV7-2,NA,many,TRBJ2-1,TGTGCCAGCAGCCCCGGACGGAAATCCTACAATGAGCAGTTCTTC,CASSPGRKSYNEQFF
TRBV28,TRBD2,NA,TRBJ2-2,TGTGCCAGCAGTACTGCGGGAGAGACGACCGGGGAGCTGTTTTTT,CASSTAGETTGELFF
TRBV2,NA,NA,TRBJ2-2,TGTGCCAGCAGTGAAGGTTGGGCCGGGGAGCTGTTTTTT,CASSEGWAGELFF
TRBV20-1,NA,few,TRBJ2-3,TGCAGTGCTAGATACGGGGGAACAGGCACAGATACGCAGTATTTT,CSARYGGTGTDTQYF
TRBV20-1,NA,NA,TRBJ2-7,TGCAGTGCGAACAGGCCTACTAGTTTCGTCGACGAGCAGTACTTC,CSANRPTSFVDEQYF
TRBV11-3,NA,few,TRBJ2-3,TGTGCCAGCAGCTTTGAAGGAGACCCCCCGATTTTCGATACGCAGTATTTT,CASSFEGDPPIFDTQYF
TRBV7-8,NA,NA,TRBJ2-1,TGTGCCAGCAGCCCCTCGGACGACAATGAGCAGTTCTTC,CASSPSDDNEQFF
TRBV20-1,TRBD1,NA,TRBJ2-5,TGCAGTGCTGACGGGACAGGGGGCGGAGAGACCCAGTACTTC,CSADGTGGGETQYF
TRBV15,NA,few,TRBJ1-1,TGTGCCACCAGCAGAGCCCTTAGGGACACTGAAGCTTTCTTT,CATSRALRDTEAFF
TRBV7-2,TRBD2,many,TRBJ2-1,TGTGCCAGCAGCAGCTTAATTAGCGGGAGGTTTTGGGACAATGAGCAGTTCTTC,CASSSLISGRFWDNEQFF